The 17 T cell receptor beta chains listed next were all sequenced from one sample in a study of T cells expressing NK-cell markers. TCRdb re-analyzed the 5' RACE reads; it lists each CDR3 protein once, without DNA. The sample has about 260,000 distinct CDR3 sequences. The sequenced sample consisted of blood T cells: a sorted CD56 or NKG2C T cell subset, CD4+ or CD8+ T cells, or bulk PBMC T cells (not recorded which). The receptors stem from a man aged 18 to 30 in good health.

The chain combines TRBV3-1 with TRBJ2-5; as DNA is missing, the TRBD1 call by TCRdb cannot be tested. Germline-derived CDR1 and CDR2 are LGHDT and YNNKEL (reference sequence). This CDR3 has 13 amino acids. The CDR3 protein is CASSQGDQETQYF.

CDR3 sequence reads: CAISEAGGDEQFF. This chain uses TRBV10-3 with TRBJ2-1; with no DNA, the TCRdb D assignment of TRBD2 cannot be verified. The CDR3 spans 13 residues. CDR1 is ENHRY, CDR2 SYGVKD, per germline.

The chain links TRBV6-1 to TRBJ2-7; without DNA, the TCRdb call of TRBD1 cannot be checked. This CDR3 has 18 residues. Germline V gene lookup returns CDR1 MNHNS and CDR2 SASEGT. The CDR3 protein is CASSRDKFSNGPPYEQYF.

This chain joins TRBV12-3 or TRBV12-4 and TRBJ2-5; checking the TCRdb D call of TRBD1 is not possible without DNA. The CDR3 length is 15 residues. The CDR3 sequence is CASSRLTGGRETQYF.

This chain uses TRBV4-1 with TRBJ1-4; the D call from TCRdb, TRBD1, cannot be confirmed without DNA. The CDR3 contains 18 residues. Germline V gives CDR1 MGHRA, CDR2 YSYEKL. The CDR3 sequence: CASSQDKGARTSNEKLFF.

This chain connects TRBV7-9 to TRBJ2-5; without DNA, the TCRdb call of TRBD2 cannot be checked. The CDR3 runs 16 residues. The germline CDR1 and CDR2 sequences are SEHNR and FQNEAQ (reference sequence). CDR3 sequence reads: CASSWTSGRGRETQYF.

V gene TRBV18 combines with J gene TRBJ2-1; TCRdb selects TRBD1, and the lack of DNA leaves this call unchecked. Germline assignment: CDR1 KGHSH and CDR2 LQKENI. The CDR3 is 12 residues long. CDR3 sequence: CASSSGFNEQFF.

J is TRBJ2-1 and V is TRBV24-1. The CDR3 totals 16 residues. CDR1 and CDR2 from the germline V gene are KGHDR and SFDVKD. CDR3 residues: CATSAPQGYSLGEQFF.

The chain combines TRBV5-1 with TRBJ2-7; TCRdb calls TRBD2, which cannot be checked without DNA. This CDR3 is 15 amino acids long. Germline V gives CDR1 SGHRS, CDR2 YFSETQ. CDR3 in amino acids: CASSLPETGAYEQYF.

This sequence joins TRBV7-2 and TRBJ1-6. Germline CDR1 and CDR2: SGHTA and FQGNSA. There are 14 residues in the CDR3. CDR3 in amino acids: CASSLRVYNSPLHF.

The chain has TRBV7-6 and TRBJ2-3; there is no DNA to check the TCRdb D call of TRBD1. The CDR3 is 18 amino acids. In germline, CDR1 is SGHVS, CDR2 FNYEAQ. Here the CDR3 reads CASSLEGGAGSSTDTQYF.

The V and J genes are TRBV15 and TRBJ2-3. The CDR3 covers 14 residues. Germline CDR1 and CDR2: LNHNV and YYDKDF (reference sequence). CDR3 sequence: CATSELLSTDTQYF. The full variable domain, rest sourced from reference TRBV15 and TRBJ2-3, is DAMVIQNPRYQVTQFGKPVTLSCSQTLNHNVMYWYQQKSSQAPKLLFHYYDKDFNNEADTPDNFQSRRPNTSFCFLDIRSPGLGDTAMYLCATSELLSTDTQYFGPGTRLTVL.

J is TRBJ2-1 and V is TRBV18; TCRdb calls TRBD1, which cannot be checked without DNA. CDR3 size: 16 residues. Per germline, CDR1 KGHSH and CDR2 LQKENI. The CDR3 protein is CASSPRTGLANNEQFF.

The chain couples TRBV18 to TRBJ1-2. Germline V lookup: CDR1 KGHSH, CDR2 LQKENI. There are 12 residues in the CDR3. CDR3 sequence reads: CASSPFKDGYTF.

The CDR3 loop reads CASSHSLLAGDSEQFF. The chain couples TRBV4-1 to TRBJ2-1; as DNA is missing, the TRBD2 call by TCRdb cannot be tested. Germline CDR1 reads MGHRA; CDR2 reads YSYEKL. The CDR3 runs 16 residues.

The rearrangement joins TRBV15 to TRBJ2-3; the D call from TCRdb, TRBD2, cannot be confirmed without DNA. Germline-derived CDR1 and CDR2 are LNHNV and YYDKDF (reference sequence). This CDR3 has 16 amino acids. The CDR3 is CATSRASGSWADTQYF.

The V call is TRBV30, the J call TRBJ2-1; checking the TCRdb D call of TRBD1 is not possible without DNA. Germline values: CDR1 GTSNPN, CDR2 SVGIG (reference sequence). The CDR3 runs to 14 residues. This CDR3 reads CAWSHRGNYNEQFF.